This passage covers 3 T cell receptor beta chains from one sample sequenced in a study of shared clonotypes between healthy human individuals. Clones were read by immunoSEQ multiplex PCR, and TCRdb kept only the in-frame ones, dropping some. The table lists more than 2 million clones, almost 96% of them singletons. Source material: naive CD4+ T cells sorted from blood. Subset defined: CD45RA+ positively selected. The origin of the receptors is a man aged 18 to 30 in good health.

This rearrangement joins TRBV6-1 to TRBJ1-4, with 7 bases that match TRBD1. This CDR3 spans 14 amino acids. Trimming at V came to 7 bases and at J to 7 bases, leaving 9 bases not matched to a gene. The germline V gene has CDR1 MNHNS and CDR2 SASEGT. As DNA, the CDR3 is TGTGCCAGCACGGAGAGGGGGCGAGGTGAAAAACTGTTTTTT. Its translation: CASTERGRGEKLFF.

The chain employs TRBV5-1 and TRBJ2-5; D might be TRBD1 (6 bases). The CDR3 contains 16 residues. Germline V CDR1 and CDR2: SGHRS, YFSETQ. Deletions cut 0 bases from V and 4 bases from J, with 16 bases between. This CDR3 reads CASSLDPGVVLETQYF. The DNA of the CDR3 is TGCGCCAGCAGCTTGGACCCAGGGGTGGTTTTAGAGACCCAGTACTTC.

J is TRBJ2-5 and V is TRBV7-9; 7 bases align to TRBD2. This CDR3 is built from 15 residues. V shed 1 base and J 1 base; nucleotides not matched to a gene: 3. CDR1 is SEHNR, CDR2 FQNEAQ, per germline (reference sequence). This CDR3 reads CASSLVGGVQETQYF. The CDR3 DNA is TGTGCCAGCAGCTTAGTTGGGGGGGTCCAAGAGACCCAGTACTTC.